The clone carrying this TCR beta chain was observed at least ten times. This entry comes from a study of T cells after yellow fever vaccination. TCRdb used MiXCR to reprocess the 5' RACE reads, holding one entry per CDR3 protein. Of about 220,000 distinct CDR3 sequences listed, less than 3.5% are singletons. The receptor was derived from a young man who received the YFV17D yellow fever vaccine. Sequenced here: CD4+ T cells sorted from PBMCs, sampled 10 days after the yellow fever booster vaccination.

As DNA, the CDR3 is TGTGCCAGCAGCTTAGGGGCTGTTAGCAATCAGCCCCAGCATTTT. Translating it yields CASSLGAVSNQPQHF. The chain uses TRBV7-2 and TRBJ1-5; D uncertain. The germline V gene has CDR1 SGHTA and CDR2 FQGNSA. V was clipped by 1 base and J by 0 bases, with 7 bases between them. The CDR3 sequence is 15 residues long.